Listed here are 27 T cell receptor beta chains from one sample, sequenced in a study of cytotoxic CD8 clonotypes in ibrutinib-treated CLL. This table comes from immunoSEQ multiplex PCR, and its TCRdb copy is limited to in-frame clones, with some not included. This table has about 130,000 clones, less than 90% appearing once. Specimen: PBMCs, collected after 24 months of ibrutinib treatment. These receptors all stem from a human donor with chronic lymphocytic leukemia.

The chain combines TRBV15 with TRBJ2-1; D is undetermined. Trimming left V 8 bases short and J 8 bases short, with 16 bases between. CDR3 length: 13 residues. Germline V gene data show CDR1 as LNHNV and CDR2 as YYDKDF (reference sequence). CDR3 residues: CATQRASIDEQFF. CDR3 nucleotides: TGTGCCACCCAAAGGGCCAGCATCGATGAGCAGTTCTTC.

V usage is TRBV7-9 and J usage is TRBJ1-4; D unclear. V was pared by 5 bases and J by 4 bases, with 14 bases between. The CDR3 length is 15 residues. Germline V gene data show CDR1 as SEHNR and CDR2 as FQNEAQ (reference sequence). CDR3 DNA: TGTGCCAGCAGCCTAGTGGCTGCGATTAATGAAAAACTGTTTTTT. Amino acids: CASSLVAAINEKLFF.

This clone was found a few times. The V gene is TRBV28, the J gene TRBJ1-5, with 7 positions matching TRBD1. The CDR3 loop spans 15 amino acids. The germline gives CDR1 MDHEN, CDR2 SYDVKM. J gave up 3 bases and V 6 bases, and 8 bases lay outside the gene matches. The CDR3 DNA sequence: TGTGCCAGCAGCCAACAGGGGTCCCTCAATCAGCCCCAGCATTTT. Translated: CASSQQGSLNQPQHF.

CDR3 sequence: CAIRSGLGSTDTQYF. Written as DNA, the CDR3 is TGTGCCATCAGGAGCGGTCTGGGAAGCACAGATACGCAGTATTTT. J is TRBJ2-3 and V is TRBV10-3, with D perhaps TRBD2 (5 bases). Deletions cut 6 bases from V and 0 bases from J, with 13 bases between. The CDR3 runs to 15 residues. Germline assignment: CDR1 ENHRY and CDR2 SYGVKD.

The chain joins TRBV6-4 to TRBJ1-6, with 9 nucleotides matching TRBD1. V trimming: 6 bases; J trimming: 7 bases; junction bases outside the gene matches: 10. Germline V CDR1 and CDR2: MRHNA, SNTAGT. This CDR3 is 16 amino acids long. CDR3 sequence: CASSPTGTGRNSPLHF. The CDR3 nucleotides are TGTGCCAGCAGCCCGACCGGGACAGGGCGGAATTCACCCCTCCACTTT.

The chain employs TRBV4-3 and TRBJ2-3, with 8 bases fitting TRBD2. The CDR3 is made up of 16 amino acids. Looked up from germline, CDR1 is LGHNA and CDR2 is YSLEER. V gave up 0 bases and J gave up 5 bases; unmatched junction bases: 7. The CDR3 region has the DNA TGCGCCAGCAGCCAAGACCCAGCGGGGGCGGGAGATACGCAGTATTTT. This encodes CASSQDPAGAGDTQYF.

The chain couples TRBV6-1 to TRBJ2-7; maybe TRBD1 (6 bases). Germline CDR1 reads MNHNS; CDR2 reads SASEGT. This CDR3 spans 14 amino acids. Trimming left V 5 bases short and J 3 bases short, with 14 bases between. The CDR3 DNA sequence: TGTGCCAGCAGTTTGGCAGACAGGCTCTACGAGCAGTACTTC. Its translation is CASSLADRLYEQYF.

This clone has just one count. The chain employs TRBV6-1 and TRBJ2-3; 7 positions match TRBD1. The CDR3 consists of 18 residues. CDR1 and CDR2 (germline): MNHNS, SASEGT. The V gene end was trimmed by 3 bases and the J gene end by 2 bases; junction bases not matched to a gene: 14. DNA for the CDR3: TGTGCCAGCAGTGAGGGGTGGACAGGTATCTCCCCCACAGATACGCAGTATTTT. Translated: CASSEGWTGISPTDTQYF.

This clone came up many times. The chain employs TRBV7-9 and TRBJ1-1; no definite D call. The CDR3 loop spans 11 amino acids. V was clipped by 8 bases and J by 4 bases, with 8 bases between them. Germline V lookup: CDR1 SEHNR, CDR2 FQNEAQ (reference sequence). CDR3 amino acids: CASGQLTEAFF. The CDR3 nucleotides read TGTGCCAGCGGGCAACTCACTGAAGCTTTCTTT.

The chain has TRBV7-8 and TRBJ1-6; 8 positions agree with TRBD1. Germline lookup yields CDR1 SGHVS and CDR2 FQNEAQ. CDR3 size: 15 residues. V lost 5 bases, J lost 7 bases, and 7 bases stayed unmatched. In DNA form, the CDR3 reads TGTGCCAGCAGCGCCAGGGGACAGGAAAATTCACCCCTCCACTTT. Translation: CASSARGQENSPLHF.

The CDR3 DNA reads as TGTGCCAGCAGCTTATCTAGCGCGGGGGGCACAGATACGCAGTATTTT. Its protein is CASSLSSAGGTDTQYF. J is TRBJ2-3 and V is TRBV7-8; the match to TRBD2 covers 7 bases. CDR3 length equals 16 residues. Germline CDR1 SGHVS, CDR2 FQNEAQ. Germline trimming cut 2 bases from V and 1 base from J; bases unmatched to any gene: 6.

V usage is TRBV28 and J usage is TRBJ1-6; D is unresolved. Germline V CDR1 and CDR2: MDHEN, SYDVKM. This CDR3 is 12 amino acids long. Trimming removed 6 bases at V and 8 bases at J, with 8 bases between. DNA of the CDR3: TGTGCCAGCAGGGCTGGGGATTCACCCCTCCACTTT. It codes for CASRAGDSPLHF. Full variable domain (rest looked up from reference TRBV28 and TRBJ1-6): DVKVTQSSRYLVKRTGEKVFLECVQDMDHENMFWYRQDPGLGLRLIYFSYDVKMKEKGDIPEGYSVSREKKERFSLILESASTNQTSMYLCASRAGDSPLHFGNGTRLTVT.

This clone was seen a handful of times. The chain couples TRBV6-5 to TRBJ1-5; D is possibly TRBD1 (5 bases). CDR3 length: 15 residues. Trimming stripped 0 bases from V and 4 bases from J, with 10 bases between. Germline V lookup: CDR1 MNHEY, CDR2 SVGAGI. The chain's CDR3 is CASSYSMAGNQPQHF. DNA for the CDR3: TGTGCCAGCAGTTACTCGATGGCAGGGAATCAGCCCCAGCATTTT.

In nucleotides, the CDR3 is TGTGCCAGCAGCCCCACCCCACAGGGCTCCGGTTCACCCCTCCACTTT. This sequence encodes CASSPTPQGSGSPLHF. The chain is built from TRBV7-2 and TRBJ1-6, with D possibly being TRBD1 (6 bases). Germline V gene sequence: CDR1 SGHTA, CDR2 FQGNSA. Trimming stripped 5 bases from V and 9 bases from J, with 20 bases between. The CDR3 contains 16 residues.

The chain links TRBV14 to TRBJ1-6; 8 nucleotides agree with TRBD1. Germline V gene sequence: CDR1 SGHDN, CDR2 FVKESK. The junction had 3 bases not matched to a gene; V was cut back by 5 bases and J by 3 bases. The CDR3 sequence is 15 residues long. The CDR3 region has the DNA TGTGCCAGCAGCAGACAGGGGAACTATAATTCACCCCTCCACTTT. This codes for CASSRQGNYNSPLHF.

In its sample, this clone was seen a few times. J is TRBJ2-2 and V is TRBV28, with D unresolved. Germline assignment: CDR1 MDHEN and CDR2 SYDVKM. The CDR3 length is 14 residues. The V gene lost 4 bases and the J gene lost 5 bases, with 11 bases spanning the gap. The chain's CDR3 is CASSSPDLTGELFF. The CDR3 nucleotides are TGTGCCAGCAGTTCCCCGGACCTTACCGGGGAGCTGTTTTTT.

This chain uses TRBV9 with TRBJ2-4, with 10 bases aligning to TRBD1. CDR1 and CDR2 from the germline V gene are SGDLS and YYNGEE. This CDR3 region has 15 residues. V lost 0 bases and J lost 7; bases outside the gene matches: 4. The CDR3 region has the DNA TGTGCCAGCAGCGTAGGGGACAGGGGCCGCAACATTCAGTACTTC. It codes for CASSVGDRGRNIQYF. The variable domain in full, completed from reference TRBV9 and TRBJ2-4, reads DSGVTQTPKHLITATGQRVTLRCSPRSGDLSVYWYQQSLDQGLQFLIQYYNGEERAKGNILERFSAQQFPDLHSELNLSSLELGDSALYFCASSVGDRGRNIQYFGAGTRLSVL.

The rearrangement uses TRBV30 and TRBJ1-6, with 7 bases aligning to TRBD1. Germline CDR1 reads GTSNPN; CDR2 reads SVGIG (reference sequence). The CDR3 has 16 amino acids. V was pared by 1 base and J by 8 bases, with 11 bases of the junction left unmatched. As DNA, the CDR3 is TGTGCCTGGAGTGCGAGGGGGCCCACCCAAGATTCACCCCTCCACTTT. It yields the protein CAWSARGPTQDSPLHF.

This clone appeared a few times. V and J are TRBV9 and TRBJ2-5; maybe TRBD2 (5 bases). Looked up from germline, CDR1 is SGDLS and CDR2 is YYNGEE. The CDR3 covers 14 residues. With 4 bases removed from V and 1 base from J, the gap between germline ends came to 11 bases. CDR3 protein: CASSPGLGQETQYF. DNA for the CDR3: TGTGCCAGCAGCCCCGGACTCGGCCAAGAGACCCAGTACTTC. The full variable domain, rest sourced from reference TRBV9 and TRBJ2-5, is DSGVTQTPKHLITATGQRVTLRCSPRSGDLSVYWYQQSLDQGLQFLIQYYNGEERAKGNILERFSAQQFPDLHSELNLSSLELGDSALYFCASSPGLGQETQYFGPGTRLLVL.

This chain connects TRBV6-6 to TRBJ1-2, with 7 bases matching TRBD1. The CDR3 has 14 residues. From germline, CDR1 is MNHNY and CDR2 SVGAGI (reference sequence). J gave up 6 bases and V 6 bases, and 10 bases lay outside the gene matches. The CDR3 reads CASRPQGNRDGYTF. CDR3 DNA sequence: TGTGCCAGCAGACCACAGGGGAATAGAGATGGCTACACCTTC.

J is TRBJ2-1 and V is TRBV5-1; tentative D call: TRBD2 (5 bases). The CDR3 runs 13 residues. V lost 0 bases, J lost 8 bases, and 9 bases lay in between. In germline, CDR1 is SGHRS, CDR2 YFSETQ. The CDR3 loop is CASSLAGSHEQFF. In DNA, the CDR3 is TGCGCCAGCAGCTTGGCGGGGTCCCATGAGCAGTTCTTC.

This clone has just a few counts. The V gene is TRBV25-1, the J gene TRBJ1-6; D is possibly TRBD1 (6 bases). This CDR3 contains 14 residues. CDR1 is MGHDK, CDR2 SYGVNS, per germline. Trimming cost V 7 bases and J 9 bases, with 16 bases left between them. The DNA of the CDR3 is TGTGCCAGCATCCCAACAGGGTCAAGTTCACCCCTCCACTTT. Protein: CASIPTGSSSPLHF.

The V call is TRBV7-2, the J call TRBJ2-1; perhaps TRBD1 as D (5 bases). The CDR3 has 14 residues. Germline loops: CDR1 SGHTA, CDR2 FQGNSA. V was clipped by 1 base and J by 6 bases, with 10 bases between them. CDR3 bases: TGTGCCAGCAGCTTAGGGGGCAGCGCCAATGAGCAGTTCTTC. It is translated as CASSLGGSANEQFF.

The chain combines TRBV19 with TRBJ1-1; D gene uncertain. CDR1 is LNHDA and CDR2 is SQIVND in the germline V gene (reference sequence). Trimming took off 5 bases at V and 6 bases at J, with 13 bases between the two ends. The CDR3 covers 13 residues. The CDR3 nucleotides are TGTGCCAGTAGTGTGGGCCCCGACGCTGAAGCTTTCTTT. Translated: CASSVGPDAEAFF.

This chain joins TRBV6-5 and TRBJ2-1; 7 nucleotides line up with TRBD2. Germline V CDR1 and CDR2: MNHEY, SVGAGI. V was pared by 4 bases and J by 7 bases, with 4 bases of the junction left unmatched. The CDR3 has 13 residues. Written as DNA, the CDR3 is TGTGCCAGCAGTTCCTGGCGGGGGAATGAGCAGTTCTTC. This gives the protein CASSSWRGNEQFF.

In this sample, this clone turned up a few times. This chain joins TRBV28 and TRBJ2-7, with D hard to call. Trimming pared 4 bases from V and 7 bases from J, leaving 11 bases between. Germline V gene sequence: CDR1 MDHEN, CDR2 SYDVKM. The CDR3 contains 12 residues. CDR3 DNA sequence: TGTGCCAGCAGTTCCTCCAAAGCGGAGCAGTACTTC. Protein sequence: CASSSSKAEQYF. Supplemented by reference TRBV28 and TRBJ2-7, the full variable domain reads DVKVTQSSRYLVKRTGEKVFLECVQDMDHENMFWYRQDPGLGLRLIYFSYDVKMKEKGDIPEGYSVSREKKERFSLILESASTNQTSMYLCASSSSKAEQYFGPGTRLTVT.

The chain carries TRBV27 and TRBJ1-1; D unclear. The V gene's germline CDR1 is MNHEY and CDR2 SMNVEV (reference sequence). The length of the CDR3 is 14 residues. Trimming shortened V by 2 bases and J by 4 bases, and 11 bases separated the two germline ends. The chain's CDR3 is CASSLVVWGTEAFF. Here the CDR3 DNA reads TGTGCCAGCAGTTTAGTGGTATGGGGCACTGAAGCTTTCTTT.